This TCR beta chain came from a study of siplizumab effects on memory and regulatory T cells. Study-level points and caveats: With siplizumab, Treg-derived clones averaged approximately 72% of mappable alloreactive CD4+ clones, versus around 25% in controls.

The CDR3 spans 13 residues. Germline V CDR1 and CDR2: WSHSY, SAAADI. V shed 8 bases, J shed 7 bases, and the junction held 9 bases outside the gene matches. Measured with immunoSEQ multiplex PCR; TCRdb has only the in-frame clones, and not every one. The sample consists of 60,000 to 80,000 clones, 75% to 90% of them appearing once. About this clone itself: Its antigen is not known.

The sequencing sample was made of memory CD4+ T cells sorted from blood. This chain uses TRBV10-2 with TRBJ2-5; 8 bases fit TRBD1. This TCR was recovered from a human donor in good health. As DNA, the CDR3 is TGCGCCAGCTTCCCAGGGGGCGGCGGGACCCAGTACTTC. Translated: CASFPGGGGTQYF.